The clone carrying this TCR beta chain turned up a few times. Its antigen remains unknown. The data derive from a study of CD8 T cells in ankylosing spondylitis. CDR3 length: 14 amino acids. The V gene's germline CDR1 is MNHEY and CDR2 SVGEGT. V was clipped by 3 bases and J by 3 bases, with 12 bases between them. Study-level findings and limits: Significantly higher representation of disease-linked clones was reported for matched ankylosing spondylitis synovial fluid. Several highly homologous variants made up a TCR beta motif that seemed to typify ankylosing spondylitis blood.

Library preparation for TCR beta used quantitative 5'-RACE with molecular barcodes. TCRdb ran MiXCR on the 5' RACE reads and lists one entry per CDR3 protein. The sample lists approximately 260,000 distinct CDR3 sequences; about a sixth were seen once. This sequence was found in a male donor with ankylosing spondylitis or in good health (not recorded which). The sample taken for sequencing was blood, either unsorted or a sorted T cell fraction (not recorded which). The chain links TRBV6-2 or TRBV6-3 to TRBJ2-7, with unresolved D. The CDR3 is CASSYGLVGYEQYF. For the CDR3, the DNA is TGTGCCAGCAGTTATGGGCTAGTCGGCTACGAGCAGTACTTC.